The next 20 T cell receptor beta chains were all read from a single sample in a study of blood T cell repertoires in COVID-19. Only in-frame clones appear in the TCRdb table, and some are missing; sequencing was by immunoSEQ multiplex PCR. The table lists 250,000 to 300,000 clones, roughly 91% of them singletons. Sample: PBMCs or T cells enriched from blood (not recorded which). These receptors were obtained from a woman aged 40 to 50 with acute COVID-19.

The chain recombines TRBV11-1 with TRBJ2-2; D gene uncertain. Germline V gene lookup returns CDR1 SGHAT and CDR2 FQDESV (reference sequence). V dropped 5 bases and J dropped 4 bases, with 14 bases sitting between them. The CDR3 consists of 15 residues. The CDR3 DNA follows: TGTGCCAGCAGCCTGTCTACCGGTGGCACCGGGGAGCTGTTTTTT. Residues: CASSLSTGGTGELFF. The variable domain in full, with the rest retrieved from reference TRBV11-1 and TRBJ2-2, is EAEVAQSPRYKITEKSQAVAFWCDPISGHATLYWYRQILGQGPELLVQFQDESVVDDSQLPKDRFSAERLKGVDSTLKIQPAELGDSAMYLCASSLSTGGTGELFFGEGSRLTVL.

The rearrangement uses TRBV28 and TRBJ2-2, with a tentative D call TRBD1 (7 bases). Germline V gene lookup returns CDR1 MDHEN and CDR2 SYDVKM. The CDR3 loop spans 13 amino acids. V lost 7 bases and J 7 bases, leaving 13 bases between the germline ends. The CDR3 DNA is TGTGCCAGCACGGAGGGGGCGGACGGGGAGCTGTTTTTT. This sequence encodes CASTEGADGELFF. The variable domain in full, with the rest retrieved from reference TRBV28 and TRBJ2-2, is DVKVTQSSRYLVKRTGEKVFLECVQDMDHENMFWYRQDPGLGLRLIYFSYDVKMKEKGDIPEGYSVSREKKERFSLILESASTNQTSMYLCASTEGADGELFFGEGSRLTVL.

The chain uses TRBV18 and TRBJ1-1; D gene unclear. V lost 4 bases and J 5 bases, leaving 17 bases between the germline ends. From germline, CDR1 is KGHSH and CDR2 LQKENI. This CDR3 comprises 15 residues. CDR3 amino acids: CASSLLSRDYTEAFF. The CDR3 nucleotides read TGTGCCAGCTCACTCCTCTCCCGGGATTATACTGAAGCTTTCTTT.

The rearrangement joins TRBV11-2 to TRBJ1-1, with D unresolved. V lost 2 bases to trimming and J lost 0 bases, with 13 bases between them. Germline V gene data show CDR1 as SGHAT and CDR2 as FQNNGV. This CDR3 comprises 16 residues. This CDR3 is CASSLPNRNMNTEAFF. The CDR3 bases are TGTGCCAGCAGCTTACCGAACAGAAACATGAACACTGAAGCTTTCTTT.

The chain uses TRBV7-2 and TRBJ1-3, with D unclear. Trimming cost V 2 bases and J 0 bases, with 8 bases left between them. The length of the CDR3 is 15 residues. CDR1 SGHTA and CDR2 FQGNSA come from the germline V gene. CDR3 loop: CASSLQVSSGNTIYF. CDR3 coding DNA: TGTGCCAGCAGCTTACAGGTCAGCTCTGGAAACACCATATATTTT.

This chain uses TRBV5-5 with TRBJ2-7; TRBD1 matches at 8 bases. CDR3 length: 15 residues. Trimming removed 2 bases from V and 0 bases from J; junction bases left unmatched: 4. Germline V lookup: CDR1 SGHKS, CDR2 YYEKEE (reference sequence). The CDR3 DNA sequence: TGTGCCAGCAGCTTCGGCAGGGGGCCCTCCTACGAGCAGTACTTC. It translates to CASSFGRGPSYEQYF.

This chain connects TRBV19 to TRBJ2-1, with D perhaps matching TRBD2 (6 bases). The V end was cut by 11 bases, the J end by 0 bases, with 11 bases between. This CDR3 spans 13 amino acids. Germline CDR1 LNHDA, CDR2 SQIVND (reference sequence). In DNA form, the CDR3 reads TGTGCCGCAGCGGGCCTCTCCTACAATGAGCAGTTCTTC. It translates to CAAAGLSYNEQFF.

This rearrangement joins TRBV11-3 to TRBJ2-2; a weak D match, TRBD2 (5 bases). Looked up from germline, CDR1 is SGHNT and CDR2 is YENEEA. The V end lost 4 bases, the J end lost 0 bases, and 9 bases lay between the germline ends. The CDR3 sequence is 15 residues long. In DNA, the CDR3 is TGTGCCAGCAGCTCCCGGGATCCGAACACCGGGGAGCTGTTTTTT. It codes for CASSSRDPNTGELFF.

The chain is built from TRBV3-1 (or the pseudogene TRBV3-2) and TRBJ2-7; 9 nucleotides match TRBD2. Germline V lookup: CDR1 LGHDT, CDR2 YNNKEL (reference sequence). The CDR3 is made up of 15 amino acids. V gave up 5 bases and J gave up 0 bases; unmatched junction bases: 5. In DNA, the CDR3 is TGTGCCAGCAGCTTGGGACTAGCCGGCTCCTACGAGCAGTACTTC. It is translated as CASSLGLAGSYEQYF.

The chain links TRBV28 to TRBJ1-2, with unresolved D. This CDR3 is 14 amino acids long. Germline V lookup: CDR1 MDHEN, CDR2 SYDVKM. V was clipped by 5 bases and J by 1 base, with 11 bases between them. The CDR3 nucleotides read TGTGCCAGCAGTCCTCAAACATATAACTATGGCTACACCTTC. It yields the protein CASSPQTYNYGYTF.

This clone was found a few times. The rearrangement uses TRBV5-4 and TRBJ1-2, with a weak D call TRBD1 (5 bases). Germline-derived CDR1 and CDR2 are SGHNT and YYREEE (reference sequence). CDR3 length: 15 residues. Trimming removed 0 bases from V and 0 bases from J, with 9 bases in between. DNA for the CDR3: TGTGCCAGCAGCTTGGAGACAGCTGCTAACTATGGCTACACCTTC. Protein sequence: CASSLETAANYGYTF.

This clone showed up just a few times. The chain joins TRBV19 to TRBJ2-6; TRBD1 might be the D (6 bases). Germline CDR1 reads LNHDA; CDR2 reads SQIVND (reference sequence). The ends were cut back, 7 bases at V and 0 bases at J, with 22 bases in the middle. CDR3 length: 19 residues. CDR3 in DNA: TGTGCCAGTATGGGGGTTACAGGGCGTCGGAGCTCTGGGGCCAACGTCCTGACTTTC. Its translation: CASMGVTGRRSSGANVLTF.

The V gene is TRBV7-2, the J gene TRBJ2-7, with TRBD2 matching over 10 bases. Germline trimming cut 5 bases from V and 5 bases from J; bases unmatched to any gene: 12. The CDR3 is made up of 16 amino acids. Germline V CDR1 and CDR2: SGHTA, FQGNSA. CDR3 sequence reads: CASSLSSGRMVDEQYF. The CDR3 DNA sequence: TGTGCCAGCAGCCTTTCTAGCGGGAGAATGGTTGACGAGCAGTACTTC.

The CDR3 reads CASSLNGWEGRAFF. The CDR3 region has the DNA TGTGCCAGCAGCTTAAACGGTTGGGAGGGTAGAGCTTTCTTT. The chain joins TRBV7-3 to TRBJ1-1; D not certain. The V gene lost 1 base and the J gene lost 10 bases, with 16 bases spanning the gap. There are 14 residues in the CDR3. Germline V gene data show CDR1 as SGHTA and CDR2 as FQGTGA.

This clone turned up a few times. The gene calls are TRBV4-3 and TRBJ1-2, with D perhaps TRBD1 (5 bases). CDR3 length equals 14 residues. Germline V gene sequence: CDR1 LGHNA, CDR2 YSLEER. Trimming stripped 2 bases from V and 4 bases from J, with 11 bases between. CDR3 sequence: CASSQNVGPYGYTF. The CDR3 region has the DNA TGCGCCAGCAGCCAAAACGTGGGGCCCTATGGCTACACCTTC.

V is TRBV28 and J is TRBJ1-1; 8 positions agree with TRBD1. J was trimmed by 5 bases and V by 3 bases; bases with no gene match: 5. CDR3 length equals 14 residues. The germline gives CDR1 MDHEN, CDR2 SYDVKM. The CDR3 sequence is CASSFPTGGTEAFF. CDR3 bases: TGTGCCAGCAGTTTCCCAACAGGGGGAACTGAAGCTTTCTTT.

CDR3 nucleotide sequence: TGTGCCACCCAAGCGGGGTCCTACAATGAGCAGTTCTTC. It codes for CATQAGSYNEQFF. V is TRBV12-3 or TRBV12-4 and J is TRBJ2-1, with 7 bases aligning to TRBD2. Trimming removed 10 bases from V and 1 base from J; junction bases left unmatched: 4. This CDR3 is 13 amino acids long.

The chain couples TRBV18 to TRBJ2-1, with 8 bases lining up with TRBD2. V lost 4 bases and J lost 5; bases outside the gene matches: 4. Germline V gene lookup returns CDR1 KGHSH and CDR2 LQKENI. This CDR3 has 14 residues. CDR3 in DNA: TGTGCCAGCTCACTCAGCGGGAGCGACAATGAGCAGTTCTTC. Its translation: CASSLSGSDNEQFF.

This clone was detected only once. This chain uses TRBV6-1 with TRBJ1-2, with 9 nucleotides matching TRBD1. The germline V gene encodes CDR1 MNHNS and CDR2 SASEGT. This CDR3 comprises 15 residues. V lost 1 base, J lost 4 bases, and 4 bases stayed unmatched. DNA for the CDR3: TGTGCCAGCAGTGAAGGACAGGGGGTGTCCTATGGCTACACCTTC. Translated: CASSEGQGVSYGYTF.

The genes are TRBV18 and TRBJ2-1, with 7 positions matching TRBD1. The germline V gene has CDR1 KGHSH and CDR2 LQKENI. With 6 bases clipped from V and 4 bases from J, the junction kept 9 bases outside the gene matches. The CDR3 spans 15 residues. The CDR3 here is CASSRTGDRYNEQFF. The CDR3 DNA follows: TGTGCCAGCTCCCGCACAGGGGATCGATACAATGAGCAGTTCTTC.